This T cell receptor (beta chain) was retrieved from a study of shared clonotypes between healthy human individuals. Findings and caveats of the study: Generation probabilities of non-shared clonotypes were lower (relative to those shared by all four donors).

Trimming shortened V by 6 bases and J by 4 bases, and 21 bases separated the two germline ends. This CDR3 comprises 15 residues. The germline gives CDR1 GTSNPN, CDR2 SVGIG (reference sequence). Libraries were prepared by immunoSEQ multiplex PCR; TCRdb keeps only in-frame clonotypes and omits some of them. The table shows millions of clones, with just over 90% occurring only once. In regard to this clone: Antigen specificity is unknown.

The chain joins TRBV30 to TRBJ1-1; no firm D call. Sequenced: naive CD4+ T cells from PBMCs. As for subset: CD45RA+ positively selected. The TCR sequence derives from a young man in good health. Some clones in this sample may be carry-over from other donors' samples. This CDR3 is CACLPRVAKGTEAFF. Written as DNA, the CDR3 is TGTGCCTGCCTTCCGCGGGTTGCCAAGGGCACTGAAGCTTTCTTT. Full variable domain (rest looked up from reference TRBV30 and TRBJ1-1): SQTIHQWPATLVQPVGSPLSLECTVEGTSNPNLYWYRQAAGRGLQLLFYSVGIGQISSEVPQNLSASRPQDRQFILSSKKLLLSDSGFYLCACLPRVAKGTEAFFGQGTRLTVV.